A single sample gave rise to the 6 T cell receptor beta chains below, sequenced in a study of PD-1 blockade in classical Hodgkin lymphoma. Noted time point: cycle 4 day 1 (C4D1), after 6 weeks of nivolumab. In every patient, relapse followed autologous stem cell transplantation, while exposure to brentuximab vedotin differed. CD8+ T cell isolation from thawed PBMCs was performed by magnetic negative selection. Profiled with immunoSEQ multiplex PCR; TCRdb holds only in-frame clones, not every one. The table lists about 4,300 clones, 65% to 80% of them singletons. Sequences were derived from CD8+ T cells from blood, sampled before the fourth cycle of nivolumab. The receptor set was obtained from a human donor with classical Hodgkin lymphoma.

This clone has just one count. The CDR3 DNA reads as TGCAGCGTGGGGGGACAGGGCTCCTACAATGAGCAGTTCTTC. Protein: CSVGGQGSYNEQFF. The chain links TRBV29-1 to TRBJ2-1; TRBD1 aligns across 9 bases. This CDR3 spans 14 amino acids. Germline lookup yields CDR1 SQVTM and CDR2 ANQGSEA. With V trimmed by 6 bases and J by 0 bases, 3 bases remained unmatched.

CDR3 region: CASSLGSAEAFF. The CDR3 region has the DNA TGTGCCAGCAGTCTGGGGAGCGCTGAAGCTTTCTTT. The chain recombines TRBV5-5 with TRBJ1-1; no clear D. This CDR3 region has 12 residues. V was cut by 5 bases and J by 6 bases, with 11 bases left in between. In germline, CDR1 is SGHKS, CDR2 YYEKEE (reference sequence).

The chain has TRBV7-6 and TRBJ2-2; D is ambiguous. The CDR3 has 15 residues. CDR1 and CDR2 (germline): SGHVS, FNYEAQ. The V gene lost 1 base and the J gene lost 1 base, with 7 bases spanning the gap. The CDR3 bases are TGTGCCAGCAGCTTAGAAGCTGAGAACACCGGGGAGCTGTTTTTT. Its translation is CASSLEAENTGELFF.

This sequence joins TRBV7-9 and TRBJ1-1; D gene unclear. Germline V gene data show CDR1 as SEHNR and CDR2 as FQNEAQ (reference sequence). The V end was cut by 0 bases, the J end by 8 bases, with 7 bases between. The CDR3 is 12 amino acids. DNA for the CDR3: TGTGCCAGCAGCTTAGCAGCGACAGAAGCTTTCTTT. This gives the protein CASSLAATEAFF.

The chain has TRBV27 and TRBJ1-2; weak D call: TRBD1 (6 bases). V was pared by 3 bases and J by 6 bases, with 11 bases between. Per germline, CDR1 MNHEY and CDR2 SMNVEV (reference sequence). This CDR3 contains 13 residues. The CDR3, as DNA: TGTGCCAGCAGTTTGCGAACAGGGAATGGCTACACCTTC. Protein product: CASSLRTGNGYTF.

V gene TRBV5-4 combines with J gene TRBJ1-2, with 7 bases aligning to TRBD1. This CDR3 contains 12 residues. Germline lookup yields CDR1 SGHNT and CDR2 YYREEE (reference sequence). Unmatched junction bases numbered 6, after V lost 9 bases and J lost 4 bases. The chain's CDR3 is CATPGGTYGYTF. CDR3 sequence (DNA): TGTGCCACGCCAGGGGGTACCTATGGCTACACCTTC.